This T cell receptor beta chain emerged from a study of blood T cell repertoires in COVID-19. Study background: Both acute and convalescent COVID-19 samples were obtained from the United States, Italy and Spain. The analysed material was cDNA or gDNA that came from T cells, B-cell-depleted T cells, or PBMCs.

Original data processing: Reference gene primer amplification gave nucleated cell count estimates. The method was immunoSEQ multiplex PCR; TCRdb's version includes in-frame clones alone and lacks a portion of them. The V and J calls and clone size are taken from that table; D and trimming were inferred from the DNA. The data contain about 100,000 clones, roughly nine tenths of them singletons. The V segment lost 0 bases and the J segment 7 bases; nucleotides outside the gene matches: 8. Germline CDR1 LGHDT, CDR2 YNNKEL (reference sequence). This CDR3 region has 17 residues. The TCR sequence derives from a man aged 60 to 75 with acute or convalescent COVID-19. This chain uses TRBV3-1 (or the pseudogene TRBV3-2) with TRBJ2-2, with 10 bases fitting TRBD2. The sample consisted of peripheral blood. CDR3 DNA sequence: TGTGCCAGCAGCCAAGAGCGGCTAGCGGGAGAAATCGGGGAGCTGTTTTTT. Encoded protein: CASSQERLAGEIGELFF.